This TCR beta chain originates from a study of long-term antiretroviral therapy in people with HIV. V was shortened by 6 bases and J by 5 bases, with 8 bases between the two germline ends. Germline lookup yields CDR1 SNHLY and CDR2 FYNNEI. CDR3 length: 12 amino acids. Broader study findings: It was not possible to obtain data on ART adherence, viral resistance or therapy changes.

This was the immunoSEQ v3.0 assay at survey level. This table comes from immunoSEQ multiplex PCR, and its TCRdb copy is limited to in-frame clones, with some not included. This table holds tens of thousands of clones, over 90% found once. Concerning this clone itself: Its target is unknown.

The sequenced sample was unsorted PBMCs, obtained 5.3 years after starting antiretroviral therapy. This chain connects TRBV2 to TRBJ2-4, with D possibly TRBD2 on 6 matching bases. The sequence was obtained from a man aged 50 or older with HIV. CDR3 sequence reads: CASRGGENIQYF. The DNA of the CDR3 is TGTGCCAGCAGGGGGGGTGAAAACATTCAGTACTTC.